This T cell receptor (beta chain) was sequenced during a study of cytotoxic CD8 clonotypes in ibrutinib-treated CLL. Regarding the study as a whole: Public clonotypes were seen rarely and were contracted or stable on treatment.

With respect to this clone: Its target is not known.

Frozen PBMC stocks contributed around 1.8 micrograms of genomic DNA to the TCR beta libraries. Repertoires were generated with immunoSEQ multiplex PCR, while TCRdb's copy carries only in-frame clones and drops some. This table has under 200,000 clones, about four fifths appearing once. The V end lost 6 bases, the J end lost 8 bases, and 19 bases lay between the germline ends. The germline V gene encodes CDR1 MDHEN and CDR2 SYDVKM. The CDR3 totals 14 residues. Here the sequenced sample was PBMCs, taken after 12 months of ibrutinib treatment. The rearrangement uses TRBV28 and TRBJ1-2, with unresolved D. This TCR was recovered from a human donor with chronic lymphocytic leukemia. The CDR3 DNA sequence: TGTGCCAGCAGGTCTATCTCCGGGGTCAGAGGCTACACCTTC. Translating gives CASRSISGVRGYTF.